The 19 T cell receptor beta chains below come from one sample, sequenced in a study of CD8 T cells in Susac syndrome. RNA in amounts of about 0.5 to 1 ug was reverse transcribed with random hexamers. TCRdb called the immunoSEQ multiplex PCR reads again in MiXCR, with one record for every CDR3 protein. The sample yields 77,000 or so distinct CDR3 sequences, 93% seen once. The sample taken for sequencing was CD4+ T cells from PBMCs. The receptors here all came from a human donor with Susac syndrome.

This chain joins TRBV19 and TRBJ1-2; D might be TRBD1 (5 bases). The CDR3 contains 16 residues. The V gene lost 5 bases and the J gene lost 1 base, with 17 bases spanning the gap. Germline V gene data show CDR1 as LNHDA and CDR2 as SQIVND (reference sequence). CDR3 amino acids: CASSGSRQGLNYGYTF. The CDR3 DNA follows: TGTGCCAGTAGTGGCTCCCGGCAGGGACTTAACTATGGCTACACCTTC.

The sample holds one count of this clonotype. CDR3: CASSYEGQGRGNTEAFF. The CDR3 DNA sequence: TGTGCCAGCAGTTACGAGGGACAGGGGCGAGGGAACACTGAAGCTTTCTTT. The chain has TRBV6-2 or TRBV6-3 and TRBJ1-1, with TRBD1 matching over 10 bases. Germline CDR1 MNHEY, CDR2 SVGEGT. This CDR3 has 17 residues. V lost 2 bases and J lost 1; bases outside the gene matches: 7.

The chain couples TRBV18 to TRBJ2-7; tentative D call: TRBD2 (5 bases). The CDR3 length is 14 residues. CDR1 is KGHSH and CDR2 is LQKENI in the germline V gene. V was trimmed by 3 bases and J by 1 base, leaving 10 bases between them. CDR3 residues: CASSPDTGSYEQYF. The CDR3 DNA reads as TGTGCCAGCTCACCTGACACGGGGTCCTACGAGCAGTACTTC.

This chain links TRBV5-4 with TRBJ2-3, with D perhaps TRBD1 or TRBD2 (6 bases each). Per the germline V gene, CDR1 is SGHNT and CDR2 is YYREEE (reference sequence). V was clipped by 3 bases and J by 7 bases, with 18 bases between them. This CDR3 region has 15 residues. In DNA, the CDR3 is TGTGCCAGCAGCTCGGACTACCAGGGGCGCTATACGCAGTATTTT. It encodes CASSSDYQGRYTQYF.

CDR3 protein: CASGGLAEETQYF. CDR3 bases: TGTGCCAGCGGGGGACTAGCGGAAGAGACCCAGTACTTC. The V and J genes are TRBV3-1 and TRBJ2-5, with 11 bases matching TRBD2. V was clipped by 8 bases and J by 3 bases; unmatched bases: 2. Germline V gene data show CDR1 as LGHDT and CDR2 as YNNKEL (reference sequence). The CDR3 is 13 amino acids.

The chain employs TRBV11-2 and TRBJ2-7; D possibly corresponds to TRBD2 (5 bases). The CDR3 extends over 15 amino acids. Trimming took off 6 bases at V and 0 bases at J, with 15 bases between the two ends. Germline V gives CDR1 SGHAT, CDR2 FQNNGV. CDR3 protein: CASRAGSGSSYEQYF. In DNA, the CDR3 is TGTGCCAGCAGAGCTGGGAGTGGCAGCTCCTACGAGCAGTACTTC.

The V call is TRBV5-1, the J call TRBJ1-1; weak D call: TRBD1 (5 bases). The V gene's germline CDR1 is SGHRS and CDR2 YFSETQ. Trimming stripped 0 bases from V and 3 bases from J, with 9 bases between. The CDR3 extends over 14 amino acids. The CDR3 loop reads CASSLGGKDTEAFF. As DNA, the CDR3 is TGCGCCAGCAGCTTGGGGGGGAAAGACACTGAAGCTTTCTTT.

This chain uses TRBV9 with TRBJ2-1; 14 bases line up with TRBD2. V shed 4 bases and J 8 bases; nucleotides not matched to a gene: 20. Germline V gene sequence: CDR1 SGDLS, CDR2 YYNGEE. The CDR3 is 20 amino acids. CDR3 protein: CASSNRRAGTSGSMGHEQFF. DNA for the CDR3: TGTGCCAGCAGCAATAGGAGAGCTGGGACTAGCGGGAGCATGGGGCATGAGCAGTTCTTC.

This chain uses TRBV5-1 with TRBJ2-7; 8 positions match TRBD1. This CDR3 comprises 14 residues. Germline V CDR1 and CDR2: SGHRS, YFSETQ. Germline trimming cut 3 bases from V and 2 bases from J; bases unmatched to any gene: 4. The chain's CDR3 is CASSYGQGAYEQYF. The CDR3 DNA reads as TGCGCCAGCAGCTACGGACAGGGTGCCTACGAGCAGTACTTC.

The chain combines TRBV18 with TRBJ2-5; D remains ambiguous. Germline CDR1 and CDR2: KGHSH and LQKENI. The CDR3 runs 11 residues. V gave up 4 bases and J gave up 2 bases, with 2 bases separating them. The CDR3 DNA follows: TGTGCCAGCTCACAACAAGAGACCCAGTACTTC. Its translation: CASSQQETQYF.

The V call is TRBV6-4, the J call TRBJ2-1; D might be TRBD1 or TRBD2, each matching 7 bases. CDR1 is MRHNA and CDR2 is SNTAGT in the germline V gene. The V and J ends lost 6 bases and 4 bases respectively, with 16 bases between them. There are 15 residues in the CDR3. The CDR3 spells CASSPGGGSYNEQFF. The CDR3 bases are TGTGCCAGCAGCCCAGGGGGGGGCTCATACAATGAGCAGTTCTTC.

This sequence joins TRBV7-9 and TRBJ2-1, with D hard to call. The CDR3 covers 15 residues. The germline V and J ends were trimmed by 5 bases and 9 bases, with 20 bases remaining between them. Germline assignment: CDR1 SEHNR and CDR2 FQNEAQ (reference sequence). The CDR3 loop reads CASSKNLDLRTEQFF. The CDR3 region has the DNA TGTGCCAGCAGCAAAAACCTAGACCTTCGAACTGAGCAGTTCTTC.

The rearrangement links TRBV28 to TRBJ2-5, with 7 bases that match TRBD1. V gave up 6 bases and J gave up 4 bases; unmatched junction bases: 8. The CDR3 loop spans 14 amino acids. In germline, CDR1 is MDHEN, CDR2 SYDVKM. The CDR3 reads CASRNDRAPETQYF. DNA of the CDR3: TGTGCCAGCAGAAATGACAGGGCCCCAGAGACCCAGTACTTC.

The V call is TRBV20-1, the J call TRBJ2-1, with a possible D match to TRBD2 (5 bases). Deletions cut 8 bases from V and 4 bases from J, with 18 bases between. This CDR3 spans 14 amino acids. The germline CDR1 and CDR2 sequences are DFQATT and SNEGSKA (reference sequence). The CDR3 sequence is CSPRDGKRYNEQFF. In nucleotides, the CDR3 is TGCAGTCCACGAGACGGGAAGAGGTACAATGAGCAGTTCTTC.

DNA for the CDR3: TGTGCCAGCAGCTTACGCTCGGTGAACACTGAAGCTTTCTTT. It yields the protein CASSLRSVNTEAFF. This chain links TRBV7-9 with TRBJ1-1; no clear D gene. V lost 2 bases and J lost 0, with 7 bases in between. This CDR3 is 14 amino acids long. The germline CDR1 and CDR2 sequences are SEHNR and FQNEAQ (reference sequence).

The V call is TRBV6-5, the J call TRBJ2-7, with 8 bases lining up with TRBD1. V shed 8 bases and J 3 bases; nucleotides not matched to a gene: 3. The V gene's germline CDR1 is MNHEY and CDR2 SVGAGI. This CDR3 contains 12 residues. CDR3 residues: CASGTGNYEQYF. DNA of the CDR3: TGTGCCAGCGGGACAGGTAACTACGAGCAGTACTTC.

The J gene is TRBJ2-6, the V gene TRBV27; D not certain. CDR1 is MNHEY, CDR2 SMNVEV, per germline (reference sequence). The CDR3 runs 19 residues. Trimming took off 5 bases at V and 1 base at J, with 21 bases between the two ends. The CDR3 nucleotides read TGTGCCAGCAGTCCTGGTGGGATTTTGCCCATTTCTGGGGCCAACGTCCTGACTTTC. Amino acids: CASSPGGILPISGANVLTF.

The chain combines TRBV30 with TRBJ2-2; the match to TRBD2 covers 10 bases. Germline V gives CDR1 GTSNPN, CDR2 SVGIG (reference sequence). The CDR3 has 15 amino acids. The trim removed 6 bases at V and 1 base at J, leaving 5 bases unmatched. For the CDR3, the DNA is TGTGCCTGCCCCCCTAGCGGGGGGAACACCGGGGAGCTGTTTTTT. Translating it yields CACPPSGGNTGELFF.

V is TRBV20-1 and J is TRBJ2-1, with TRBD2 as a possible D gene (6 bases). Germline CDR1 is DFQATT and CDR2 is SNEGSKA (reference sequence). The ends were cut back, 2 bases at V and 1 base at J, with 15 bases in the middle. This CDR3 region has 16 residues. The DNA of the CDR3 is TGCAGTGCTAGAATGCTATTGGCGGGGTCCTACAATGAGCAGTTCTTC. Translated: CSARMLLAGSYNEQFF.